The clone carrying this T cell receptor beta chain came up many times. Unmatched junction bases numbered 3, after V lost 0 bases and J lost 3 bases. Germline assignment: CDR1 LNHNV and CDR2 YYDKDF (reference sequence). The CDR3 sequence is 16 residues long. TCRdb analysed the reads with MiXCR anew, one entry per CDR3 protein. The sample has under 200,000 distinct CDR3 sequences; roughly 9.8% are singletons. The data were taken from a study of T cell repertoires in cytomegalovirus infection. This sequence joins TRBV15 and TRBJ2-2; 8 bases fit TRBD2. The origin of this receptor is a human donor in good health (CMV status not recorded). Some clones in this sample may be carry-over from other donors' samples. What was sequenced was PBMCs. In DNA form, the CDR3 reads TGTGCCACCAGCAGAGATCACGGGGGGGACACCGGGGAGCTGTTTTTT. Amino acids: CATSRDHGGDTGELFF.